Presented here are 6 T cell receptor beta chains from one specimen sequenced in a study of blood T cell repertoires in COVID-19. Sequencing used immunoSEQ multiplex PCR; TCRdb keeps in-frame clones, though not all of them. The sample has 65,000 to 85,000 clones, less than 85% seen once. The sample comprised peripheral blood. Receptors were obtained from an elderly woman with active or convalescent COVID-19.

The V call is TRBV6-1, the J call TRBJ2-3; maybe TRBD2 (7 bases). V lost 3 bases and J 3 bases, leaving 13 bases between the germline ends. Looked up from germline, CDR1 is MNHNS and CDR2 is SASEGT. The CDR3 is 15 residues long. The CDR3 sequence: CASSEPGGGTDTQYF. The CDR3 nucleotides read TGTGCCAGCAGTGAGCCGGGGGGCGGGACAGATACGCAGTATTTT.

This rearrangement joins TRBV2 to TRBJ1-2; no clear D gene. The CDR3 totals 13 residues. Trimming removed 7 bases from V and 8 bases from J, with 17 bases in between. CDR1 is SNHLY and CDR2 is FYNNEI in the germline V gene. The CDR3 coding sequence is TGTGCCAGCATAGGCGGAAGAAGAAGAGGCTACACCTTC. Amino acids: CASIGGRRRGYTF. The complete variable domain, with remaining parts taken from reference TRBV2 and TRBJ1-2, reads EPEVTQTPSHQVTQMGQEVILRCVPISNHLYFYWYRQILGQKVEFLVSFYNNEISEKSEIFDDQFSVERPDGSNFTLKIRSTKLEDSAMYFCASIGGRRRGYTFGSGTRLTVV.

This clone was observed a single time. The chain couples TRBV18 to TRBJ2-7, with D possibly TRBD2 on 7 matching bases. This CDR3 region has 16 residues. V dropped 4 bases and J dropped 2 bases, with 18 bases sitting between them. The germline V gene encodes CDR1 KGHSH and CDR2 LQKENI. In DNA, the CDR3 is TGTGCCAGCTCACTCCAGTGGGGGGGCCCCACCTACGAGCAGTACTTC. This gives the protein CASSLQWGGPTYEQYF.

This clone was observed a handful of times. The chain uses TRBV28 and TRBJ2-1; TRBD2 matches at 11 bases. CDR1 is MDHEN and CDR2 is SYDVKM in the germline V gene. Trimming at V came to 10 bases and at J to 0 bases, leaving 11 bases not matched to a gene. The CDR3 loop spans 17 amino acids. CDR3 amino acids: CATLTSGKRSSYNEQFF. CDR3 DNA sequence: TGTGCCACCTTGACTAGCGGGAAAAGGAGCTCCTACAATGAGCAGTTCTTC.

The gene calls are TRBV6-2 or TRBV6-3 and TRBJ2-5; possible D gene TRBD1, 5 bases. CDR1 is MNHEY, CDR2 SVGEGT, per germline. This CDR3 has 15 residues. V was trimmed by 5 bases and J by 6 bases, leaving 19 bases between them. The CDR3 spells CASSPQGVSHKTQYF. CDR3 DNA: TGTGCCAGCAGTCCCCAAGGGGTCTCGCATAAGACCCAGTACTTC.

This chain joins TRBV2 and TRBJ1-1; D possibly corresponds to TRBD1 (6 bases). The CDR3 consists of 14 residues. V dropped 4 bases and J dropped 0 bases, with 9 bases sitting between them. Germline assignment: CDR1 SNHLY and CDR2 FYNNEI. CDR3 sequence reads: CASSGTVMNTEAFF. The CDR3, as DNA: TGTGCCAGCAGTGGGACAGTCATGAACACTGAAGCTTTCTTT.